These 11 T cell receptor beta chains were all obtained from the same sample, sequenced in a study of shared T cell receptors in the human thymus. Assay used: immunoSEQ multiplex PCR; TCRdb lists only in-frame clones, some missing. The sample comprises hundreds of thousands of clones, around 87% of which are singletons, and roughly 0.0087% rests with the top ten. Another study also made use of these data, one on human thymus T cells.

The sequencing input was thymocytes. These TCRs come from a boy under three years old with a congenital heart defect.

The chain recombines TRBV7-9 with TRBJ2-7; 7 bases are a match to TRBD1. The germline gives CDR1 SEHNR, CDR2 FQNEAQ (reference sequence). J gave up 0 bases and V 0 bases, and 2 bases lay outside the gene matches. This CDR3 region has 15 residues. This CDR3 reads CASSLAQGDSYEQYF. CDR3 bases: TGTGCCAGCAGCTTAGCGCAGGGGGACTCCTACGAGCAGTACTTC.

The chain recombines TRBV6-6 with TRBJ1-1; the D is unclear. V lost 0 bases and J 1 base, leaving 9 bases between the germline ends. The CDR3 runs to 15 residues. Germline-derived CDR1 and CDR2 are MNHNY and SVGAGI (reference sequence). The CDR3 nucleotides are TGTGCCAGCAGTTACTCGAGACACCAGAACACTGAAGCTTTCTTT. As protein: CASSYSRHQNTEAFF.

This chain links TRBV5-6 with TRBJ2-4; D possibly corresponds to TRBD2 (5 bases). This CDR3 comprises 15 residues. CDR1 is SGHDT, CDR2 YYEEEE, per germline. The V and J ends lost 5 bases and 8 bases respectively, with 20 bases between them. CDR3 residues: CASSHPVEGGYIQYF. DNA of the CDR3: TGTGCCAGCAGTCACCCGGTAGAGGGTGGTTACATTCAGTACTTC.

The sample holds a few counts of this clone. The chain recombines TRBV28 with TRBJ2-3; weak D call: TRBD1 (6 bases). The CDR3 has 13 amino acids. Germline lookup yields CDR1 MDHEN and CDR2 SYDVKM. The V end lost 7 bases, the J end lost 1 base, and 9 bases lay between the germline ends. This CDR3 is CASTAGGTDTQYF. Written as DNA, the CDR3 is TGTGCCAGCACGGCAGGGGGCACAGATACGCAGTATTTT.

The chain links TRBV7-2 to TRBJ2-7; 13 nucleotides agree with TRBD2. CDR1 is SGHTA and CDR2 is FQGNSA in the germline V gene. The CDR3 totals 15 residues. After removal of 1 base from V and 7 bases from J, the junction contained 4 bases not matched to a gene. CDR3 bases: TGTGCCAGCAGCTTAGTACTAGCGGGGGGGTGGGAGCAGTACTTC. As protein: CASSLVLAGGWEQYF. Together with reference TRBV7-2 and TRBJ2-7, the CDR3 gives the full variable domain: GAGVSQSPSNKVTEKGKDVELRCDPISGHTALYWYRQSLGQGLEFLIYFQGNSAPDKSGLPSDRFSAERTGGSVSTLTIQRTQQEDSAVYLCASSLVLAGGWEQYFGPGTRLTVT.

The V gene is TRBV27, the J gene TRBJ2-1; weak D call: TRBD2 (6 bases). The V and J ends lost 8 bases and 7 bases respectively, with 24 bases between them. The CDR3 runs to 16 residues. CDR1 is MNHEY and CDR2 is SMNVEV in the germline V gene (reference sequence). CDR3 sequence reads: CASWIRDGGHTNEQFF. CDR3 in DNA: TGTGCCAGCTGGATACGGGATGGAGGGCACACGAATGAGCAGTTCTTC.

The chain uses TRBV19 and TRBJ2-7; TRBD1 matches 10 bases. CDR3 length: 15 residues. Unmatched junction bases numbered 10, after V lost 5 bases and J lost 6 bases. Germline V lookup: CDR1 LNHDA, CDR2 SQIVND (reference sequence). Here the CDR3 DNA reads TGTGCCAGTAGTCCAGGGACAGGGGCTGGATGCGAGCAGTACTTC. Its translation: CASSPGTGAGCEQYF.

CDR3 loop: CASSFWQGAGGNQPQHF. DNA of the CDR3: TGTGCCAGCAGTTTCTGGCAGGGGGCTGGCGGCAATCAGCCCCAGCATTTT. J is TRBJ1-5 and V is TRBV28; TRBD1 aligns across 8 bases. The CDR3 totals 17 residues. The V gene's germline CDR1 is MDHEN and CDR2 SYDVKM. Trimming removed 3 bases from V and 2 bases from J; junction bases left unmatched: 9.

The V gene is TRBV28, the J gene TRBJ2-7; 9 positions match TRBD1. Per germline, CDR1 MDHEN and CDR2 SYDVKM. J was trimmed by 4 bases and V by 3 bases; bases with no gene match: 4. The CDR3 loop spans 14 amino acids. The CDR3 spells CASSFGTGRYEQYF. The DNA of the CDR3 is TGTGCCAGCAGTTTCGGGACAGGGCGTTACGAGCAGTACTTC.

This clone was detected a few times. The CDR3 protein is CASRRGGYGYTF. CDR3 DNA: TGTGCCAGCAGGCGGGGGGGGTATGGCTACACCTTC. The chain uses TRBV28 and TRBJ1-2; TRBD1 is a possible D gene (5 bases). Germline V lookup: CDR1 MDHEN, CDR2 SYDVKM. V shed 6 bases and J shed 5 bases, with 10 bases lying between them. There are 12 residues in the CDR3.

The chain carries TRBV30 and TRBJ2-7; 7 nucleotides align to TRBD1. The germline CDR1 and CDR2 sequences are GTSNPN and SVGIG (reference sequence). CDR3 length: 14 residues. V was clipped by 5 bases and J by 1 base; unmatched bases: 8. CDR3: CAWGLQGDSYEQYF. In DNA, the CDR3 is TGTGCCTGGGGGTTGCAGGGGGATTCCTACGAGCAGTACTTC.